These T cell receptor beta chains were read from a single sample in a study of neurological immune-mediated disorders. TCRdb processed the 5' RACE reads anew with MiXCR; each CDR3 protein has one entry. The sample holds under 85,000 distinct CDR3 sequences, roughly 5.6% seen once. The sample was PBMCs. These receptors were collected from a human donor with multiple sclerosis. The donor label of this sample is uncertain. CDR3s include the opening cysteine and the closing phenylalanine or tryptophan. D genes are given only for firm matches. Size is stated for part of the rows, as once, few or many counts, or as a class when the clone is expanded.

v_call: TRBV5-4
clone_size: NA
d_call: TRBD2
j_call: TRBJ2-5
cdr3_nt: TGTGCCAGCAGCCAGGGACTAGGAGAGACCCAGTACTTC
cdr3_aa: CASSQGLGETQYF

v_call: TRBV20-1
clone_size: many
d_call: NA
j_call: TRBJ1-2
cdr3_nt: TGCAGTGCTCGGAGCTATGGCTACACCTTC
cdr3_aa: CSARSYGYTF

v_call: TRBV5-1
clone_size: many
d_call: NA
j_call: TRBJ1-1
cdr3_nt: TGCGCCAGCAGCTTTGGAGGGTACACTGAAGCTTTCTTT
cdr3_aa: CASSFGGYTEAFF

v_call: TRBV5-1
clone_size: many
d_call: TRBD1
j_call: TRBJ1-2
cdr3_nt: TGCGCCAGCAGCTTCGGGACAGTAGCTAACTATGGCTACACCTTC
cdr3_aa: CASSFGTVANYGYTF

v_call: TRBV7-6
clone_size: NA
d_call: NA
j_call: TRBJ2-7
cdr3_nt: TGTGCCAGCAGCTTGAACCCCGACCCCCACGAGCAGTACTTC
cdr3_aa: CASSLNPDPHEQYF

v_call: TRBV5-1
clone_size: few
d_call: TRBD1
j_call: TRBJ1-2
cdr3_nt: TGCGCCAGCGGGACAGGGGGCGCATGGGCTTATGGCTACACCTTC
cdr3_aa: CASGTGGAWAYGYTF

v_call: TRBV3-1
clone_size: NA
d_call: TRBD1
j_call: TRBJ1-2
cdr3_nt: TGTGCCAGCAGCCAAGACTTCGGACAGGGGGATGGCTACACCTTC
cdr3_aa: CASSQDFGQGDGYTF

v_call: TRBV20-1
clone_size: many
d_call: NA
j_call: TRBJ2-1
cdr3_nt: TGCAGTGCTAGGGATTTCATCTCCTACAATGAGCAGTTCTTC
cdr3_aa: CSARDFISYNEQFF

v_call: TRBV20-1
clone_size: many
d_call: NA
j_call: TRBJ1-1
cdr3_nt: TGCAGTGTCAACTTTTTGAACACTGAAGCTTTCTTT
cdr3_aa: CSVNFLNTEAFF

v_call: TRBV12-2
clone_size: NA
d_call: NA
j_call: TRBJ1-2
cdr3_nt: TGTGCAAGTCGACGACCAGGGGGCTGCTATGGCTACACCTTC
cdr3_aa: CASRRPGGCYGYTF

v_call: TRBV20-1
clone_size: many
d_call: NA
j_call: TRBJ2-1
cdr3_nt: TGCAGTTCAGTAACCAGGGGCTACAATGAGCAGTTCTTC
cdr3_aa: CSSVTRGYNEQFF

v_call: TRBV20-1
clone_size: many
d_call: TRBD2
j_call: TRBJ2-3
cdr3_nt: TGCAGTGCTAGGAGCGGGGGGAGCACAGATACGCAGTATTTT
cdr3_aa: CSARSGGSTDTQYF

v_call: TRBV6-5
clone_size: many
d_call: TRBD1
j_call: TRBJ2-7
cdr3_nt: TGTGCCAGCAGTTGGACAGGGGCAACCTACGAGCAGTACTTC
cdr3_aa: CASSWTGATYEQYF

v_call: TRBV6-5
clone_size: many
d_call: TRBD1
j_call: TRBJ1-6
cdr3_nt: TGTGCCAGCACCCCGGGGACAGAAAATTCACCCCTCCACTTT
cdr3_aa: CASTPGTENSPLHF

v_call: TRBV7-9
clone_size: many
d_call: NA
j_call: TRBJ1-6
cdr3_nt: TGTGCCAGCAGCCAAGGGTTTAATTCACCCCTCCACTTT
cdr3_aa: CASSQGFNSPLHF

v_call: TRBV11-2
clone_size: many
d_call: NA
j_call: TRBJ2-5
cdr3_nt: TGTGCCAGCAGATCGCCCAAGAGGGAGACCCAGTACTTC
cdr3_aa: CASRSPKRETQYF

v_call: TRBV7-6
clone_size: few
d_call: TRBD1
j_call: TRBJ1-6
cdr3_nt: TGTGCCAGCGGGACAGCCCTCATCGGTTCACCCCTCCACTTT
cdr3_aa: CASGTALIGSPLHF

v_call: TRBV5-1
clone_size: many
d_call: NA
j_call: TRBJ2-3
cdr3_nt: TGCGCCAGCAGCTTGGGAGGCAGTGTCACAGATACGCAGTATTTT
cdr3_aa: CASSLGGSVTDTQYF

v_call: TRBV5-1
clone_size: many
d_call: NA
j_call: TRBJ1-5
cdr3_nt: TGCGCCAGCAGAGCCACGGGGGCAGGCCAGCCCCAGCATTTT
cdr3_aa: CASRATGAGQPQHF

v_call: TRBV20-1
clone_size: many
d_call: TRBD2
j_call: TRBJ2-1
cdr3_nt: TGCAGTGCTAGAACTAGCGAACCCTCCTACAATGAGCAGTTCTTC
cdr3_aa: CSARTSEPSYNEQFF

v_call: TRBV28
clone_size: few
d_call: TRBD1
j_call: TRBJ1-4
cdr3_nt: TGTGCCAGCAGTTCACAGGGGGGAGGTAATGAAAAACTGTTTTTT
cdr3_aa: CASSSQGGGNEKLFF

v_call: TRBV7-9
clone_size: few
d_call: NA
j_call: TRBJ2-7
cdr3_nt: TGTGCCAGCAGCTTCCAGGGGGGTACGTACTTC
cdr3_aa: CASSFQGGTYF

v_call: TRBV7-2
clone_size: many
d_call: TRBD1
j_call: TRBJ1-1
cdr3_nt: TGTGCCAGCAGCTCACAGGGGAGCACTGAAGCTTTCTTT
cdr3_aa: CASSSQGSTEAFF

v_call: TRBV28
clone_size: many
d_call: TRBD1
j_call: TRBJ2-7
cdr3_nt: TGTGCCAGCAGTTCAACAGGGGCGAATAAGCAGTACTTC
cdr3_aa: CASSSTGANKQYF

v_call: TRBV6-5
clone_size: many
d_call: NA
j_call: TRBJ2-7
cdr3_nt: TGTGCCAGCAGGGCCCGCGACGAGCAGTACTTC
cdr3_aa: CASRARDEQYF

v_call: TRBV2
clone_size: many
d_call: TRBD1
j_call: TRBJ2-5
cdr3_nt: TGTGCCAGCAGTGAACGGGCAGGGGGAGAGACCCAGTACTTC
cdr3_aa: CASSERAGGETQYF

v_call: TRBV20-1
clone_size: many
d_call: NA
j_call: TRBJ2-1
cdr3_nt: TGCAGTGCCCAGAAGGGGAGCTCCTACAATGAGCAGTTCTTC
cdr3_aa: CSAQKGSSYNEQFF

v_call: TRBV7-2
clone_size: many
d_call: NA
j_call: TRBJ2-7
cdr3_nt: TGTGCCAACAGCGGGCGGGCAGGTAACGAGCAGTACTTC
cdr3_aa: CANSGRAGNEQYF

v_call: TRBV20-1
clone_size: many
d_call: TRBD2
j_call: TRBJ2-7
cdr3_nt: TGCAGTGCTAGGACTAGCCCTGATTCCTACGAGCAGTACTTC
cdr3_aa: CSARTSPDSYEQYF

v_call: TRBV5-1
clone_size: many
d_call: TRBD2
j_call: TRBJ2-3
cdr3_nt: TGCGCCAGCAGCCTGCCGACCGCGGGGGTTAGCACAGATACGCAGTATTTT
cdr3_aa: CASSLPTAGVSTDTQYF

v_call: TRBV4-1
clone_size: many
d_call: NA
j_call: TRBJ1-2
cdr3_nt: TGCGCCAGCAGCCAGGCTGAAGCTAACTATGGCTACACCTTC
cdr3_aa: CASSQAEANYGYTF

v_call: TRBV5-5
clone_size: many
d_call: NA
j_call: TRBJ1-5
cdr3_nt: TGTGCCAGCAGCTTGGCCGTAAGTTTCGATAGCAATCAGCCCCAGCATTTT
cdr3_aa: CASSLAVSFDSNQPQHF

v_call: TRBV5-1
clone_size: many
d_call: TRBD2
j_call: TRBJ2-3
cdr3_nt: TGCGCCAGCAGCTTGGCCGCGACTAGCGGGGGGTCCACAGATACGCAGTATTTT
cdr3_aa: CASSLAATSGGSTDTQYF

v_call: TRBV5-5
clone_size: many
d_call: TRBD1
j_call: TRBJ2-5
cdr3_nt: TGTGCCAGCAGCTTCCGACAGGGCCATCAAGAGACCCAGTACTTC
cdr3_aa: CASSFRQGHQETQYF

v_call: TRBV20-1
clone_size: many
d_call: TRBD1
j_call: TRBJ1-1
cdr3_nt: TGCAGTGCTAGAGACCGATACAGGGGGGTCACTGAAGCTTTCTTT
cdr3_aa: CSARDRYRGVTEAFF

v_call: TRBV12-3/TRBV12-4
clone_size: many
d_call: TRBD1
j_call: TRBJ2-2
cdr3_nt: TGTGCCAGCAGTTCATGGACAGGGAACACCGGGGAGCTGTTTTTT
cdr3_aa: CASSSWTGNTGELFF

v_call: TRBV5-5
clone_size: many
d_call: NA
j_call: TRBJ2-4
cdr3_nt: TGTGCCAGCAGCAGACAGTGGGGAAACATTCAGTACTTC
cdr3_aa: CASSRQWGNIQYF

v_call: TRBV20-1
clone_size: many
d_call: NA
j_call: TRBJ1-3
cdr3_nt: TGCAGTGCCCCTGGGGGGGGGAAATCTGGAAACACCATATATTTT
cdr3_aa: CSAPGGGKSGNTIYF

v_call: TRBV20-1
clone_size: many
d_call: TRBD1
j_call: TRBJ1-6
cdr3_nt: TGCAGTGCGTGGCCGACAGGGAGGCCCTATAATTCACCCCTCCACTTT
cdr3_aa: CSAWPTGRPYNSPLHF

v_call: TRBV3-1
clone_size: many
d_call: NA
j_call: TRBJ1-2
cdr3_nt: TGTGCCAGCAGCCAAGCCCCCGGGATAAGCTATGGCTACACCTTC
cdr3_aa: CASSQAPGISYGYTF

v_call: TRBV4-1
clone_size: many
d_call: NA
j_call: TRBJ2-7
cdr3_nt: TGCGCCAGCAGCCGGGCGTCAGATAGCTCCTACGAGCAGTACTTC
cdr3_aa: CASSRASDSSYEQYF

v_call: TRBV6-6
clone_size: many
d_call: TRBD1
j_call: TRBJ1-1
cdr3_nt: TGTGCCAGCAGTTATGGTAGGGGGCCAACTGAAGCTTTCTTT
cdr3_aa: CASSYGRGPTEAFF

v_call: TRBV5-6
clone_size: many
d_call: NA
j_call: TRBJ2-3
cdr3_nt: TGTGCCAGCAGCTTCCAGGGTGGCCGACTCACAGATACGCAGTATTTT
cdr3_aa: CASSFQGGRLTDTQYF

v_call: TRBV5-1
clone_size: many
d_call: NA
j_call: TRBJ2-3
cdr3_nt: TGCGCCAGCAGCTTGGGACAGGAGAGAGTAACGCAGTATTTT
cdr3_aa: CASSLGQERVTQYF

v_call: TRBV4-2
clone_size: many
d_call: TRBD2
j_call: TRBJ2-1
cdr3_nt: TGTGCCAGCAGCCAGAGGACTAGCGGGGCGTACAATGAGCAGTTCTTC
cdr3_aa: CASSQRTSGAYNEQFF

v_call: TRBV14
clone_size: NA
d_call: TRBD1
j_call: TRBJ1-6
cdr3_nt: TGTGCCAGCAGCCAAGTCATGGGACAGGGGGTTAATTCACCCCTCCACTTT
cdr3_aa: CASSQVMGQGVNSPLHF

v_call: TRBV5-1
clone_size: many
d_call: TRBD2
j_call: TRBJ2-1
cdr3_nt: TGCGCCAGTCGCGGGACTAGCGGGGGGGGTACCTACAATGAGCAGTTCTTC
cdr3_aa: CASRGTSGGGTYNEQFF